This T cell receptor (beta chain) was identified during a study of CD8+CD57+ T cells in acquired aplastic anemia. As for the study in general: Sorted CD4+ and CD8+ cell DNA averaged about 3 ug. Healthy donor CD4+ samples were sequenced to a depth that averaged around 11 million reads.

The CDR3 length is 16 residues. Germline V gene data show CDR1 as ENHRY and CDR2 as SYGVKD. V lost 6 bases and J lost 7; bases outside the gene matches: 7. Profiling that covered TCR beta VDJ and CDR3 relied on genomic DNA as its template. TCRdb re-called the reads with MiXCR, one entry per CDR3 protein. The table has roughly 190,000 distinct CDR3 sequences, around half seen once. Note on this clonotype: Its antigen is currently unknown.

Study findings and constraints: Patients did not significantly differ from controls in CD8+ Simpson's diversity.

The sample was sorted CD4+, CD8+, or CD8+CD57+ T cells (not recorded which) from PBMCs. The chain carries TRBV10-3 and TRBJ1-6; TRBD1 aligns across 12 bases. The receptor's source is a human donor in good health, serving as a control. CDR3 sequence: CAIRPGTGGGNSPLHF. The CDR3 DNA sequence: TGTGCCATCAGGCCCGGGACAGGGGGCGGAAATTCACCCCTCCACTTT.